Below are 10 T cell receptor beta chains sequenced from a single sample in a study of shared clonotypes between healthy human individuals. Repertoires were generated with immunoSEQ multiplex PCR, while TCRdb's copy carries only in-frame clones and drops some. Counted here are 2.3 million or so clones, approximately 93% occurring once; the ten biggest clones make up 0.39%. The specimen sequenced was naive CD4+ T cells from PBMCs. The subset: CD45RA+ positively selected. The source is a man in his late teens or twenties in good health. Some clones in this sample may be carry-over from other donors' samples.

This clone was recorded only once. The gene calls are TRBV2 and TRBJ2-1, with 12 nucleotides matching TRBD2. CDR1 and CDR2 from the germline V gene are SNHLY and FYNNEI. The CDR3 totals 13 residues. The V gene end was trimmed by 6 bases and the J gene end by 15 bases; junction bases not matched to a gene: 9. In nucleotides, the CDR3 is TGTGCCAGCAGAGGTGGACTAGCGGGACAACGGTTCTTC. Translation gives CASRGGLAGQRFF.

This chain joins TRBV15 and TRBJ1-4; D may be TRBD1 (5 bases). V was trimmed by 5 bases and J by 0 bases, leaving 13 bases between them. The length of the CDR3 is 16 residues. Germline V lookup: CDR1 LNHNV, CDR2 YYDKDF (reference sequence). DNA of the CDR3: TGTGCCACCAGCCCCCAGTCGGGGGCAACTAATGAAAAACTGTTTTTT. Its translation is CATSPQSGATNEKLFF.

A single count supports this clone. This chain connects TRBV7-3 to TRBJ2-3, with 10 bases that match TRBD1. CDR1 SGHTA and CDR2 FQGTGA come from the germline V gene. The CDR3 contains 18 residues. The V and J ends lost 3 bases and 0 bases, in that order; junction bases with no gene match: 9. CDR3 in DNA: TGTGCCAGCAGCTTTTTGGGACAGGGGACCGCTAGCACAGATACGCAGTATTTT. Residues: CASSFLGQGTASTDTQYF.

The genes are TRBV18 and TRBJ2-5, with D possibly being TRBD2 (7 bases). The CDR3 runs 15 residues. Germline V gives CDR1 KGHSH, CDR2 LQKENI. V lost 4 bases and J 3 bases, leaving 15 bases between the germline ends. The CDR3 sequence: CASSLIRGAEETQYF. Here the CDR3 DNA reads TGTGCCAGCTCACTTATCCGGGGGGCGGAAGAGACCCAGTACTTC.

The CDR3: CASSIDRGTDTQYF. DNA for the CDR3: TGTGCCAGCAGTATCGACAGGGGCACAGATACGCAGTATTTT. This sequence joins TRBV27 and TRBJ2-3, with 7 bases that match TRBD1. Germline V CDR1 and CDR2: MNHEY, SMNVEV (reference sequence). Germline trimming cut 5 bases from V and 1 base from J; bases unmatched to any gene: 3. The CDR3 spans 14 residues.

The J gene is TRBJ1-1, the V gene TRBV18; no clear D gene. Germline-derived CDR1 and CDR2 are KGHSH and LQKENI. CDR3 size: 12 residues. V was clipped by 8 bases and J by 10 bases, with 17 bases between them. CDR3 region: CASHPSGEGAFF. CDR3 DNA: TGTGCCAGCCACCCAAGCGGGGAGGGAGCTTTCTTT.

V gene TRBV7-2 combines with J gene TRBJ2-1; D is perhaps TRBD2 (5 bases). From germline, CDR1 is SGHTA and CDR2 FQGNSA. CDR3 length equals 13 residues. The V end was cut by 4 bases, the J end by 9 bases, with 13 bases between. The chain's CDR3 is CASSSPQAGEQFF. The CDR3 DNA follows: TGTGCCAGCAGCTCCCCCCAGGCGGGTGAGCAGTTCTTC.

The V call is TRBV28, the J call TRBJ1-2, with D perhaps TRBD1 (5 bases). V lost 3 bases to trimming and J lost 4 bases, with 12 bases between them. The germline V gene encodes CDR1 MDHEN and CDR2 SYDVKM. The CDR3 consists of 14 residues. The CDR3 loop is CASSFQRQSYGYTF. The DNA of the CDR3 is TGTGCCAGCAGTTTCCAGAGACAGTCCTATGGCTACACCTTC.

This chain joins TRBV25-1 and TRBJ2-5; weak D call: TRBD2 (6 bases). V lost 1 base to trimming and J lost 7 bases, with 13 bases between them. Germline CDR1 reads MGHDK; CDR2 reads SYGVNS. The length of the CDR3 is 14 residues. The CDR3 bases are TGTGCCAGCAGTGAATCCTCGGGAGTGGGGACCCAGTACTTC. Amino acids: CASSESSGVGTQYF.

J is TRBJ2-3 and V is TRBV28; D not resolved. This CDR3 is built from 13 residues. With 5 bases removed from V and 3 bases from J, the gap between germline ends came to 9 bases. CDR1 is MDHEN and CDR2 is SYDVKM in the germline V gene. The CDR3 protein is CASSGRRTDTQYF. CDR3 nucleotide sequence: TGTGCCAGCAGTGGGCGTAGAACAGATACGCAGTATTTT.